These 9 T cell receptor beta chains share one sample of origin, sequenced in a study of CD8 T cells in ankylosing spondylitis. MiXCR was run by TCRdb on the 5' RACE reads, yielding one entry per CDR3 protein. Of 250,000 to 400,000 distinct CDR3 sequences listed, 11% are singletons. The sample taken for sequencing was blood, either unsorted or a sorted T cell fraction (not recorded which). Receptors originate from a female donor with ankylosing spondylitis or in good health (not recorded which).

In this sample, this clonotype turned up many times. The V and J genes are TRBV7-2 and TRBJ1-6; weak D call: TRBD1 (5 bases). Germline loops: CDR1 SGHTA, CDR2 FQGNSA. The CDR3 totals 14 residues. V dropped 5 bases and J dropped 7 bases, with 12 bases sitting between them. Written as DNA, the CDR3 is TGTGCCAGCAGCCCGGGTGGGGGGAATTCACCCCTCCACTTT. Protein product: CASSPGGGNSPLHF.

V is TRBV7-2 and J is TRBJ2-7, with D possibly TRBD2 on 5 matching bases. This CDR3 has 14 residues. Germline V gene data show CDR1 as SGHTA and CDR2 as FQGNSA. V was trimmed by 5 bases and J by 3 bases, leaving 14 bases between them. The CDR3 loop reads CASSESGNYYEQYF. CDR3 DNA: TGTGCCAGCAGCGAATCCGGGAACTACTACGAGCAGTACTTC.

This clonotype was observed a handful of times. This sequence joins TRBV6-2 or TRBV6-3 and TRBJ2-3, with 11 bases identical to TRBD2. Trimming removed 5 bases from V and 5 bases from J; junction bases left unmatched: 9. CDR1 is MNHEY and CDR2 is SVGEGT in the germline V gene. This CDR3 has 16 amino acids. The CDR3 nucleotides read TGTGCCAGCAGTCGAACTAGCGGGGGCCAGAGAGATACGCAGTATTTT. Protein sequence: CASSRTSGGQRDTQYF.

This clonotype was seen just once. This CDR3 reads CASWGDTSSYNEQFF. Here the CDR3 DNA reads TGTGCCAGCTGGGGGGATACCAGCTCCTACAATGAGCAGTTCTTC. The gene calls are TRBV28 and TRBJ2-1; possibly TRBD2 for D (6 bases). The CDR3 has 15 residues. V gave up 8 bases and J gave up 0 bases, with 14 bases separating them. The V gene's germline CDR1 is MDHEN and CDR2 SYDVKM.

V and J are TRBV2 and TRBJ2-1, with 9 bases lining up with TRBD2. With V trimmed by 7 bases and J by 9 bases, 7 bases remained unmatched. This CDR3 region has 13 residues. Germline CDR1 is SNHLY and CDR2 is FYNNEI. The chain's CDR3 is CASTTQLAGEQFF. CDR3 nucleotides: TGTGCCAGCACTACGCAACTAGCGGGTGAGCAGTTCTTC. The full variable domain, rest sourced from reference TRBV2 and TRBJ2-1, is EPEVTQTPSHQVTQMGQEVILRCVPISNHLYFYWYRQILGQKVEFLVSFYNNEISEKSEIFDDQFSVERPDGSNFTLKIRSTKLEDSAMYFCASTTQLAGEQFFGPGTRLTVL.

About this clonotype itself: At one boundary the junction diverges from the germline segment, which might be a read error. The V gene is TRBV19, the J gene TRBJ2-1; D may correspond to TRBD1 or TRBD2 (6 bases each). Germline CDR1 and CDR2: LNHDA and SQIVND (reference sequence). This CDR3 is 14 amino acids long. CDR3 sequence (DNA): TGTGCCAGTAGTATCTGGCAGGGGAGGACTGAGCAGCTCTTC. It is translated as CASSIWQGRTEQLF.

This clonotype was recorded many times. The chain uses TRBV20-1 and TRBJ1-1; D is undetermined. Germline CDR1 DFQATT, CDR2 SNEGSKA (reference sequence). The ends were cut back, 1 base at V and 0 bases at J, with 6 bases in the middle. The CDR3 runs to 13 residues. The CDR3 is CSARGVMNTEAFF. As DNA, the CDR3 is TGCAGTGCTAGAGGGGTGATGAACACTGAAGCTTTCTTT.

The chain combines TRBV5-1 with TRBJ2-1; D may be TRBD1 (6 bases). Trimming cost V 4 bases and J 11 bases, with 10 bases left between them. There are 11 residues in the CDR3. CDR1 and CDR2 from the germline V gene are SGHRS and YFSETQ. The DNA for the CDR3 is TGCGCCAGCAGCGACGGGACAAAGCAGTTCTTC. Amino acid sequence: CASSDGTKQFF.

V is TRBV20-1 and J is TRBJ1-1; TRBD1 matches at 8 bases. This CDR3 has 14 amino acids. The V gene end was trimmed by 2 bases and the J gene end by 1 base; junction bases not matched to a gene: 3. Germline loops: CDR1 DFQATT, CDR2 SNEGSKA (reference sequence). CDR3 amino acids: CSARTGGRNTEAFF. The CDR3 DNA is TGCAGTGCTAGAACAGGGGGGCGGAACACTGAAGCTTTCTTT.